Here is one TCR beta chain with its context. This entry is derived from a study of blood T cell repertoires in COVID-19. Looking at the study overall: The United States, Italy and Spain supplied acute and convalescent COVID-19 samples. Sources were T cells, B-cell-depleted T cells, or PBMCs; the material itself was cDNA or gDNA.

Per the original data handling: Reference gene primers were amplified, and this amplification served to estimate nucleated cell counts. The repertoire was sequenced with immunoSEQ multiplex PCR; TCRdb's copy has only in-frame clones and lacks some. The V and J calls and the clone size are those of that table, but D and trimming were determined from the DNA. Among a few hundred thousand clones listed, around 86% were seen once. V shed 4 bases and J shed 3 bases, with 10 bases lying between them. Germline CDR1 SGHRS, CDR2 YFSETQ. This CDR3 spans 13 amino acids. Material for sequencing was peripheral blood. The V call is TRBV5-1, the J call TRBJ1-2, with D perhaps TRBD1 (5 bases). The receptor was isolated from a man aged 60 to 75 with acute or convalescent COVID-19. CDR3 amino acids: CASSAGTDYGYTF. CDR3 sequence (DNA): TGCGCCAGCAGCGCCGGGACTGACTATGGCTACACCTTC.